Shown below are 30 T cell receptor beta chains from a single sample sequenced in a study of spatial heterogeneity in lung cancer. Described time point: sample taken at primary tumor resection. TCRdb re-called the 5' RACE reads with MiXCR, one entry per CDR3 protein. The sample has roughly 80,000 distinct CDR3 sequences, roughly 8% seen once. The starting material was PBMCs, obtained at surgery. All receptors come from a male donor with early-stage non-small cell lung cancer.

This clonotype has at least ten counts. V is TRBV3-2 and J is TRBJ2-7; TRBD2 is the table's D call, not checked against the DNA. TRBV3-2 is tagged as a pseudogene. This CDR3 is 16 amino acids long. As DNA, the CDR3 is TGTGCCAGCAGGCCCAGGACTAGCGGGAGAGCATACGAGCAGTACTTC. Translated, it gives CASRPRTSGRAYEQYF.

The V and J genes are TRBV10-1 and TRBJ2-7; a weak D match, TRBD2 (5 bases). Germline CDR1 WNHNN, CDR2 SYGVQD (reference sequence). The V and J ends lost 4 bases and 6 bases respectively, with 13 bases between them. The CDR3 extends over 13 amino acids. CDR3 region: CASSAGKYAEQYF. CDR3 DNA sequence: TGCGCCAGCAGTGCGGGGAAGTACGCCGAGCAGTACTTC.

The chain combines TRBV18 with TRBJ1-1; no reliable D call. Looked up from germline, CDR1 is KGHSH and CDR2 is LQKENI. Deletions cut 3 bases from V and 3 bases from J, with 11 bases between. The CDR3 spans 14 residues. This chain's CDR3 is CASSPTRADTEAFF. For the CDR3, the DNA is TGTGCCAGCTCACCCACGCGAGCGGACACTGAAGCTTTCTTT. The complete variable domain, with remaining parts taken from reference TRBV18 and TRBJ1-1, reads NAGVMQNPRHLVRRRGQEARLRCSPMKGHSHVYWYRQLPEEGLKFMVYLQKENIIDESGMPKERFSAEFPKEGPSILRIQQVVRGDSAAYFCASSPTRADTEAFFGQGTRLTVV.

The chain carries TRBV6-6 and TRBJ2-5, with 8 bases fitting TRBD1. This CDR3 is built from 15 residues. Germline loops: CDR1 MNHNY, CDR2 SVGAGI (reference sequence). After removal of 2 bases from V and 3 bases from J, the junction contained 5 bases not matched to a gene. Here the CDR3 DNA reads TGTGCCAGCAGTTACCAAGGACAGGGTAAAGAGACCCAGTACTTC. This gives the protein CASSYQGQGKETQYF.

This clonotype was recorded at least ten times. The gene calls are TRBV20-1 and TRBJ1-5; D is perhaps TRBD1 (6 bases). V was trimmed by 6 bases and J by 6 bases, leaving 21 bases between them. This CDR3 comprises 15 residues. In germline, CDR1 is DFQATT, CDR2 SNEGSKA (reference sequence). CDR3 sequence: CSAAARQGRSQPQHF. Here the CDR3 DNA reads TGCAGTGCCGCCGCCCGTCAGGGGCGTAGTCAGCCCCAGCATTTT.

This clonotype came up many times. The chain uses TRBV10-3 and TRBJ2-7, with D maybe TRBD1 (5 bases). Germline-derived CDR1 and CDR2 are ENHRY and SYGVKD. The CDR3 sequence is 13 residues long. The V end was cut by 3 bases, the J end by 2 bases, with 8 bases between. The CDR3 sequence is CAISESTAYEQYF. CDR3 nucleotides: TGTGCCATCAGTGAATCGACAGCCTACGAGCAGTACTTC.

This clonotype was recorded at least ten times. V and J are TRBV2 and TRBJ1-5; maybe TRBD1 (5 bases). V lost 5 bases and J 2 bases, leaving 16 bases between the germline ends. The CDR3 runs to 16 residues. CDR1 and CDR2 from the germline V gene are SNHLY and FYNNEI. CDR3 amino acids: CASSLPTGTGNQPQHF. The CDR3 nucleotides read TGTGCCAGCAGTCTCCCCACGGGGACCGGCAATCAGCCCCAGCATTTT. The whole variable domain, filled in from reference TRBV2 and TRBJ1-5, reads EPEVTQTPSHQVTQMGQEVILRCVPISNHLYFYWYRQILGQKVEFLVSFYNNEISEKSEIFDDQFSVERPDGSNFTLKIRSTKLEDSAMYFCASSLPTGTGNQPQHFGDGTRLSIL.

The gene calls are TRBV11-2 and TRBJ2-1, with a tentative D call TRBD2 (6 bases). Germline CDR1 and CDR2: SGHAT and FQNNGV. V dropped 4 bases and J dropped 2 bases, with 15 bases sitting between them. This CDR3 is 16 amino acids long. The CDR3 region is CASSSWSEGTYNEQFF. Written as DNA, the CDR3 is TGTGCCAGCAGCTCGTGGTCGGAGGGTACCTACAATGAGCAGTTCTTC.

The V call is TRBV6-5, the J call TRBJ2-1; D not certain. V shed 0 bases and J shed 8 bases, with 8 bases lying between them. From germline, CDR1 is MNHEY and CDR2 SVGAGI. The CDR3 runs to 13 residues. The CDR3 sequence is CASSYSLNDEQFF. CDR3 DNA sequence: TGTGCCAGCAGTTACTCCTTGAACGATGAGCAGTTCTTC.

The table lists this clonotype with a few counts. The chain couples TRBV7-2 to TRBJ2-1, with D perhaps TRBD1 (5 bases). The germline V and J ends were trimmed by 5 bases and 4 bases, with 18 bases remaining between them. The CDR3 extends over 16 amino acids. Germline V gene lookup returns CDR1 SGHTA and CDR2 FQGNSA. In DNA, the CDR3 is TGTGCCAGCAGCCCCCTCGTCAGGGCCGCTTACAATGAGCAGTTCTTC. This translates into CASSPLVRAAYNEQFF.

This clonotype was detected ten times or more. The CDR3 here is CATSSQTGLQPQHF. CDR3 sequence (DNA): TGTGCCACCAGCAGCCAAACAGGGCTCCAGCCCCAGCATTTT. This chain links TRBV15 with TRBJ1-5; D perhaps matches TRBD1 (6 bases). With 3 bases removed from V and 7 bases from J, the gap between germline ends came to 13 bases. The CDR3 length is 14 residues. Per germline, CDR1 LNHNV and CDR2 YYDKDF (reference sequence). Looking up the rest from reference TRBV15 and TRBJ1-5 gives the full variable domain: DAMVIQNPRYQVTQFGKPVTLSCSQTLNHNVMYWYQQKSSQAPKLLFHYYDKDFNNEADTPDNFQSRRPNTSFCFLDIRSPGLGDTAMYLCATSSQTGLQPQHFGDGTRLSIL.

This clonotype was observed at least ten times. The rearrangement joins TRBV20-1 to TRBJ1-1; a weak D match, TRBD1 (6 bases). Germline V gene lookup returns CDR1 DFQATT and CDR2 SNEGSKA (reference sequence). The CDR3 is made up of 14 amino acids. Deletions cut 0 bases from V and 7 bases from J, with 15 bases between. DNA for the CDR3: TGCAGTGCTAGAGACCCACAGGGCGCCTTTGAAGCTTTCTTT. Its protein is CSARDPQGAFEAFF.

This clonotype was detected a few times. This chain joins TRBV15 and TRBJ2-1; either TRBD1 or TRBD2 may fit D (6 bases each). V shed 3 bases and J shed 0 bases, with 12 bases lying between them. This CDR3 comprises 16 residues. Germline CDR1 LNHNV, CDR2 YYDKDF (reference sequence). The CDR3 coding sequence is TGTGCCACCAGCAGGACGTGGGGGGCCTCCTACAATGAGCAGTTCTTC. Its translation: CATSRTWGASYNEQFF.

This clonotype was counted once. This may come from a read error, since a much larger clone is one base off. V and J are TRBV4-3 and TRBJ2-3; D is undetermined. V gave up 1 base and J gave up 5 bases, with 13 bases separating them. Germline CDR1 reads LGHNA; CDR2 reads YSLEER. The CDR3 covers 15 residues. In nucleotides, the CDR3 is TGCGCCAGCAGCCAAGGTATAGGATGGATAGATACGCAGTATTTT. Translation gives CASSQGIGWIDTQYF.

This clonotype was counted ten times or more. The chain joins TRBV4-3 to TRBJ1-2, with 8 bases lining up with TRBD1. The ends lost 4 bases at V and 5 bases at J; junction bases unmatched: 3. Germline V gives CDR1 LGHNA, CDR2 YSLEER. The CDR3 extends over 13 amino acids. Written as DNA, the CDR3 is TGCGCCAGCAGCCTGGACAGGGAGTATGGCTACACCTTC. Its protein product is CASSLDREYGYTF.

This clonotype came up many times. The CDR3 DNA reads as TGTGCCAGCAGCCAAGACCACGGACGAGCTAACTATGGCTACACCTTC. Residues: CASSQDHGRANYGYTF. The rearrangement joins TRBV14 to TRBJ1-2; D ambiguous. Per germline, CDR1 SGHDN and CDR2 FVKESK. CDR3 length equals 16 residues. The ends were cut back, 0 bases at V and 0 bases at J, with 11 bases in the middle.

In this sample, this clonotype turned up many times. The chain couples TRBV6-1 to TRBJ2-7; D may be TRBD1 or TRBD2 (5 bases each). The CDR3 totals 14 residues. V gave up 8 bases and J gave up 5 bases, with 19 bases separating them. Germline CDR1 reads MNHNS; CDR2 reads SASEGT. The CDR3 region has the DNA TGTGCCAGCGGGCTAAGGATAGGGACCAACGAGCAGTACTTC. This translates into CASGLRIGTNEQYF.

This clonotype was observed a few times. J is TRBJ2-7 and V is TRBV11-1, with a weak D call TRBD2 (7 bases). Trimming shortened V by 8 bases and J by 3 bases, and 11 bases separated the two germline ends. The CDR3 is 12 amino acids. Looked up from germline, CDR1 is SGHAT and CDR2 is FQDESV (reference sequence). The chain's CDR3 is CASGGGSYEQYF. As DNA, the CDR3 is TGTGCCAGCGGGGGGGGCAGCTACGAGCAGTACTTC.

For this clonotype: A much larger clone is a single base away; this may be a read error. The CDR3 DNA reads TGTGCCAGCAGCTTGGGGGACCAAGAGACCCAGTACTTC. Translating it yields CASSLGDQETQYF. The rearrangement joins TRBV5-4 to TRBJ2-5; D ambiguous. Trimming took 0 bases from V and 0 from J, leaving 3 bases between them. Germline V gene lookup returns CDR1 SGHNT and CDR2 YYREEE (reference sequence). The CDR3 totals 13 residues.

The rearrangement joins TRBV6-2 or TRBV6-3 to TRBJ2-1; D possibly corresponds to TRBD2 (6 bases). Germline lookup yields CDR1 MNHEY and CDR2 SVGEGT. This CDR3 spans 12 amino acids. V was cut by 6 bases and J by 9 bases, with 12 bases left in between. Written as DNA, the CDR3 is TGTGCCAGCAGGGAGGGTTTGGGTGAGCAGTTCTTC. Translating it yields CASREGLGEQFF.

This sequence joins TRBV5-1 and TRBJ2-6; D gene ambiguous. This CDR3 has 15 amino acids. From germline, CDR1 is SGHRS and CDR2 YFSETQ. V was clipped by 4 bases and J by 2 bases, with 10 bases between them. CDR3 in amino acids: CASSQDLAGANVLTF. CDR3 bases: TGCGCCAGCAGCCAGGACCTCGCTGGGGCCAACGTCCTGACTTTC. Using reference TRBV5-1 and TRBJ2-6 for the parts outside the CDR3, the full variable domain is KAGVTQTPRYLIKTRGQQVTLSCSPISGHRSVSWYQQTPGQGLQFLFEYFSETQRNKGNFPGRFSGRQFSNSRSEMNVSTLELGDSALYLCASSQDLAGANVLTFGAGSRLTVL.

Many counts were recorded for this clonotype. The rearrangement uses TRBV9 and TRBJ2-7, with TRBD2 matching 11 bases. CDR3 length: 18 residues. Germline-derived CDR1 and CDR2 are SGDLS and YYNGEE. With V trimmed by 4 bases and J by 0 bases, 12 bases remained unmatched. CDR3 residues: CASSLGASGRTSSYEQYF. CDR3 coding DNA: TGTGCCAGCAGCCTGGGGGCTAGCGGGAGGACGAGCTCCTACGAGCAGTACTTC.

J is TRBJ1-1 and V is TRBV20-1, with TRBD1 matching over 9 bases. The ends lost 6 bases at V and 5 bases at J; junction bases unmatched: 7. Germline CDR1 reads DFQATT; CDR2 reads SNEGSKA (reference sequence). The CDR3 sequence is 13 residues long. Written as DNA, the CDR3 is TGCAGTGCAACCGGGACAGGGAGTACTGAAGCTTTCTTT. Protein product: CSATGTGSTEAFF.

This clonotype was observed many times. This chain uses TRBV20-1 with TRBJ2-7, with D perhaps TRBD1 (6 bases). V shed 3 bases and J shed 6 bases, with 9 bases lying between them. The CDR3 sequence is 11 residues long. Germline CDR1 and CDR2: DFQATT and SNEGSKA (reference sequence). DNA for the CDR3: TGCAGTGCTAGCCAGGGGCTCGAGCAGTACTTC. Its protein product is CSASQGLEQYF.

The table lists this clonotype with many counts. The V and J genes are TRBV6-5 and TRBJ1-4; a possible D gene is TRBD1 (5 bases). Trimming stripped 8 bases from V and 0 bases from J, with 10 bases between. The CDR3 is made up of 14 amino acids. The V gene's germline CDR1 is MNHEY and CDR2 SVGAGI. This CDR3 is CASGGSATNEKLFF. CDR3 nucleotides: TGTGCCAGCGGGGGGAGCGCAACTAATGAAAAACTGTTTTTT.

This clonotype occurred many times. The V call is TRBV29-1, the J call TRBJ2-7; 11 positions agree with TRBD2. The CDR3 has 15 amino acids. Germline assignment: CDR1 SQVTM and CDR2 ANQGSEA. The V and J ends lost 7 bases and 2 bases, in that order; junction bases with no gene match: 10. The CDR3 DNA sequence: TGCAGCGGACTGTCTAGCGGGAGGACCCCCTACGAGCAGTACTTC. Protein product: CSGLSSGRTPYEQYF.

This clonotype has only a few counts. V gene TRBV4-3 combines with J gene TRBJ2-7; D unresolved. The germline V gene has CDR1 LGHNA and CDR2 YSLEER. This CDR3 is built from 14 residues. V was pared by 1 base and J by 3 bases, with 10 bases between. CDR3 sequence: CASSQVVGNYEQYF. The CDR3 nucleotides read TGCGCCAGCAGCCAAGTGGTGGGAAACTACGAGCAGTACTTC.

CDR3: CASSPGPRQKNTEAFF. For the CDR3, the DNA is TGTGCCAGTAGTCCCGGACCGAGACAAAAGAACACTGAAGCTTTCTTT. The rearrangement joins TRBV19 to TRBJ1-1, with no clear D. Germline values: CDR1 LNHDA, CDR2 SQIVND (reference sequence). Trimming removed 5 bases at V and 1 base at J, with 17 bases between. This CDR3 has 16 amino acids.

There are many counts of this clonotype. This chain uses TRBV4-3 with TRBJ2-1; weak D call: TRBD2 (6 bases). Germline assignment: CDR1 LGHNA and CDR2 YSLEER. V was trimmed by 3 bases and J by 4 bases, leaving 10 bases between them. The CDR3 runs to 14 residues. This chain's CDR3 is CASSHGRDYNEQFF. Written as DNA, the CDR3 is TGCGCCAGCAGCCATGGGCGGGATTACAATGAGCAGTTCTTC.

This clonotype was seen ten or more times. The chain joins TRBV6-2 or TRBV6-3 to TRBJ1-5; possibly TRBD1 for D (5 bases). Trimming removed 8 bases at V and 7 bases at J, with 18 bases between. Germline values: CDR1 MNHEY, CDR2 SVGEGT. The CDR3 runs to 14 residues. The CDR3 spells CASRDLRLNQPQHF. CDR3 nucleotides: TGTGCCAGCCGGGACCTCCGACTGAACCAGCCCCAGCATTTT.